This T cell receptor beta chain was profiled in a study of T cell repertoires in cytomegalovirus infection. In the study overall: Shared public TCR beta signatures pointed to both CMV infection and a matching HLA type.

Study-wide results and caveats: The cumulative frequency of public TCR beta families distinguished individuals who carried CMV together with the relevant HLA.

One entry per CDR3 protein, called by TCRdb with MiXCR from the reads. The table lists about 190,000 distinct CDR3 sequences, roughly 9.8% of them singletons. This clonotype was seen many times. Its antigen is undetermined. Between the trimmed V and J ends, which lost 5 bases and 8 bases, there was a span of 20 bases. The CDR3 is 15 residues long. Germline-derived CDR1 and CDR2 are SGHTA and FQGNSA. The receptor was derived from a human donor in good health (CMV status not recorded). Some clones in this sample may be carry-over from other donors' samples. The rearrangement links TRBV7-2 to TRBJ2-3; tentative D call: TRBD2 (7 bases). Sample: PBMCs. CDR3 sequence (DNA): TGTGCCAGCAGCCCACCCCGGGGGGCCCGTCCTACGCAGTATTTT. This gives the protein CASSPPRGARPTQYF.